This TCR beta chain was identified in a study of T cell responses to AZD1222 COVID-19 vaccine. Study results and limitations: Spike regions recognized by vaccine-associated CD4 TCRs spanned the protein, led by 160-218 and 743-854. The donors showed a predominance of white British ancestry and of females, with possible underestimation of clonal diversity.

The germline gives CDR1 GTSNPN, CDR2 SVGIG (reference sequence). This CDR3 is 14 amino acids long. Losses at the gene ends were 5 bases for V and 7 bases for J; bases not matched to a gene: 9. Profiling relied on immunoSEQ multiplex PCR, and the TCRdb table lists in-frame clones only, not all of them. Among around 58,000 clones listed, 89% were seen once. Second doses at about 4 or about 12 weeks were pooled. Concerning this clone itself: The antigen is undetermined.

The chain uses TRBV30 and TRBJ1-5, with 9 nucleotides matching TRBD1. This sample comprised peripheral blood, obtained 28 days after the second AZD1222 dose. The clonotype was recovered from an adult who received the AZD1222 COVID-19 vaccine. Written as DNA, the CDR3 is TGTGCCTGGCGGCGACAGGGGGGCGGCCAGCCCCAGCATTTT. Encoded protein: CAWRRQGGGQPQHF.